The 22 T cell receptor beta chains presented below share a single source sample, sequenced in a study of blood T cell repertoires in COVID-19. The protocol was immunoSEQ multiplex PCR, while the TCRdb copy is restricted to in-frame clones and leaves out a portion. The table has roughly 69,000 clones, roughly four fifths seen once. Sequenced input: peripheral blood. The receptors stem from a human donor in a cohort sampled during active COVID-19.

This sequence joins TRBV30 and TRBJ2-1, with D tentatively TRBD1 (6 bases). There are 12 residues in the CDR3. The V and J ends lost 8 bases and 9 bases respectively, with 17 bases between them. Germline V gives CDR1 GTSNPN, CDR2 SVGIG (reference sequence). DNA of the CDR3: TGTGCCAGCAGGGGCCTGGGCGCTGAGCAGTTCTTC. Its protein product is CASRGLGAEQFF.

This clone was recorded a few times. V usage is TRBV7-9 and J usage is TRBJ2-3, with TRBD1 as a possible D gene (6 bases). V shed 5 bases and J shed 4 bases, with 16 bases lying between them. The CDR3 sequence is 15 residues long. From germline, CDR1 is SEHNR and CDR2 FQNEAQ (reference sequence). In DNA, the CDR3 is TGTGCCAGCAGCCACACAGGGTGGGTCGCAGATACGCAGTATTTT. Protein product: CASSHTGWVADTQYF.

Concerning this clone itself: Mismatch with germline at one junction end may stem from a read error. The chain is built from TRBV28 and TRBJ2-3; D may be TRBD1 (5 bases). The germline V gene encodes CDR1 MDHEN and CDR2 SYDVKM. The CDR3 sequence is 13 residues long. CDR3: CASSLTGATWHHF. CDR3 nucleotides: TGTGCCAGCAGTTTAACAGGTGCGACCTGGCACCATTTT.

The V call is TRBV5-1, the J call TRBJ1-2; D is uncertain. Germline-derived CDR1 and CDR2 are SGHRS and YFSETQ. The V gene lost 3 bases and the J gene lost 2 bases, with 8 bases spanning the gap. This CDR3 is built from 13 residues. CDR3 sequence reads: CASSSPGNYGYTF. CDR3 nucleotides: TGCGCCAGCAGCTCCCCCGGGAACTATGGCTACACCTTC.

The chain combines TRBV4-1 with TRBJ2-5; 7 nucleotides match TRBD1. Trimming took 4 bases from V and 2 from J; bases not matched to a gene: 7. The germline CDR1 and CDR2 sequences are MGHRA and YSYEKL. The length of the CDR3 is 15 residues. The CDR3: CASSRRDRIQETQYF. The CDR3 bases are TGCGCCAGCAGCCGCCGGGACAGAATTCAAGAGACCCAGTACTTC.

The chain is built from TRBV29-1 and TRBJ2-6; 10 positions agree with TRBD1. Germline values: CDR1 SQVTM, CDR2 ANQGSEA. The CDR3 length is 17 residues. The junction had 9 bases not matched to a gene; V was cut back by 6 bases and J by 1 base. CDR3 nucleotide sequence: TGCAGCGTGCTAGGGACAGGGGTGGTATCTGGGGCCAACGTCCTGACTTTC. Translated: CSVLGTGVVSGANVLTF.

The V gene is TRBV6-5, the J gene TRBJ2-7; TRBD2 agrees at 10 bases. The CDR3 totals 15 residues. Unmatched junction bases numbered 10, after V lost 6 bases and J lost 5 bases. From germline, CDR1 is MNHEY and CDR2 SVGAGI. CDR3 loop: CASRSDGTSVDEQYF. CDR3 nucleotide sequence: TGTGCCAGCAGATCCGATGGGACTAGCGTGGACGAGCAGTACTTC.

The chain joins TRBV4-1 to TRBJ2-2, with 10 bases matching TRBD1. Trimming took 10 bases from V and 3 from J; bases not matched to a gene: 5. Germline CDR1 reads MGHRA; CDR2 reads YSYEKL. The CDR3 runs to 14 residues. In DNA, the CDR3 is TGCGCCACCTCGGGACAGGGGTACACCGGGGAGCTGTTTTTT. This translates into CATSGQGYTGELFF.

The chain's CDR3 is CASSAQGGGANVLTF. CDR3 in DNA: TGTGCCAGCAGCGCTCAGGGTGGTGGGGCCAACGTCCTGACTTTC. J is TRBJ2-6 and V is TRBV9, with D maybe TRBD1 (5 bases). The CDR3 contains 15 residues. With 3 bases removed from V and 3 bases from J, the gap between germline ends came to 10 bases. From germline, CDR1 is SGDLS and CDR2 YYNGEE.

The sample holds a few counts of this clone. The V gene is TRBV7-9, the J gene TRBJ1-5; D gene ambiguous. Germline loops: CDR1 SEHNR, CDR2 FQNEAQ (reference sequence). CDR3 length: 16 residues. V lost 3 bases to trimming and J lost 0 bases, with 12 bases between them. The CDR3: CASSFGLASSNQPQHF. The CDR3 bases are TGTGCCAGCAGCTTTGGACTGGCCAGTAGCAATCAGCCCCAGCATTTT.

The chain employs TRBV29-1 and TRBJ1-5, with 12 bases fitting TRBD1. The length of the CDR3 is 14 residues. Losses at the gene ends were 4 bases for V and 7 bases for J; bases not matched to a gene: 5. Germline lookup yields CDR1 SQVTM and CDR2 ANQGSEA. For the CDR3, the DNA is TGCAGCGTTGGGGGACAGGGGGCAGGACAGCCCCAGCATTTT. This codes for CSVGGQGAGQPQHF.

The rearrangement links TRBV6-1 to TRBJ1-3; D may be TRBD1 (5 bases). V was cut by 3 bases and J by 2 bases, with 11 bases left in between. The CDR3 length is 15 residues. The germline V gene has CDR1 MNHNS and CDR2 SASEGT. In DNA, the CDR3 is TGTGCCAGCAGTGACCCCAGCAGGGCTGGAAACACCATATATTTT. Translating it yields CASSDPSRAGNTIYF.

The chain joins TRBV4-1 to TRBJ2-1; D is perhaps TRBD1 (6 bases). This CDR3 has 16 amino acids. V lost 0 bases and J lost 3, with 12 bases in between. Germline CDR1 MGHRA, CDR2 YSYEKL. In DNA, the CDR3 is TGCGCCAGCAGCCAAGATTCCAGGGGTAGCTACAATGAGCAGTTCTTC. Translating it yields CASSQDSRGSYNEQFF.

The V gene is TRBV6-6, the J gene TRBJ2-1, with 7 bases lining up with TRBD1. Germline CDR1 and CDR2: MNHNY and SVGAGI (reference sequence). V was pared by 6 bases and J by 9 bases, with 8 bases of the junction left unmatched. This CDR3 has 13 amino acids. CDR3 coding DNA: TGTGCCAGCAGGAACAGGGGATCAGGTGAGCAGTTCTTC. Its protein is CASRNRGSGEQFF.

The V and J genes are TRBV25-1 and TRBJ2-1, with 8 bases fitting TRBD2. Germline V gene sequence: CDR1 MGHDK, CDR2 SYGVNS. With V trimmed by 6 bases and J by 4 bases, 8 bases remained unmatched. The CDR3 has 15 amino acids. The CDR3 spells CASSEAGGVYNEQFF. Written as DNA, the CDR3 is TGTGCCAGCAGCGAGGCGGGGGGAGTATACAATGAGCAGTTCTTC.

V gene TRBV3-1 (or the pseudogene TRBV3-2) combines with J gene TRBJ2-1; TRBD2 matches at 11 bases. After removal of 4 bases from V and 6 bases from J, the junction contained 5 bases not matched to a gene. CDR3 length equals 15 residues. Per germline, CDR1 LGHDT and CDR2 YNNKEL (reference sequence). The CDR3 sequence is CASSPLAGGPNEQFF. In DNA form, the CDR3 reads TGTGCCAGCAGCCCATTAGCGGGGGGGCCCAATGAGCAGTTCTTC.

The CDR3 protein is CASSSGTGGYEQYF. CDR3 coding DNA: TGCGCCAGCAGCTCCGGGACAGGGGGCTACGAGCAGTACTTC. V gene TRBV5-1 combines with J gene TRBJ2-7, with TRBD1 identical over 11 bases. From germline, CDR1 is SGHRS and CDR2 YFSETQ. After removal of 3 bases from V and 3 bases from J, the junction contained 2 bases not matched to a gene. The CDR3 sequence is 14 residues long.

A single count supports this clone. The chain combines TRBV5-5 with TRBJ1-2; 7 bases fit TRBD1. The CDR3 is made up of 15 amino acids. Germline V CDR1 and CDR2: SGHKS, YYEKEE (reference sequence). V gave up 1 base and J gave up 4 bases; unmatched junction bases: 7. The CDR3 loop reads CASSLISGTAYGYTF. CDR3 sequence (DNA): TGTGCCAGCAGCTTGATTTCCGGGACAGCCTATGGCTACACCTTC.

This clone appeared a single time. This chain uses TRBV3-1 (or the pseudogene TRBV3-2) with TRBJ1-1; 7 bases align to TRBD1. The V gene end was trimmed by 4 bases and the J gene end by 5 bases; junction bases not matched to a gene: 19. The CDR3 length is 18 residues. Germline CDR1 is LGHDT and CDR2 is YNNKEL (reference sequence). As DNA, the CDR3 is TGTGCCAGCAGCCGACGAATTGGAGGGGGCGAAAAGAAAACTGAAGCTTTCTTT. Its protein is CASSRRIGGGEKKTEAFF.

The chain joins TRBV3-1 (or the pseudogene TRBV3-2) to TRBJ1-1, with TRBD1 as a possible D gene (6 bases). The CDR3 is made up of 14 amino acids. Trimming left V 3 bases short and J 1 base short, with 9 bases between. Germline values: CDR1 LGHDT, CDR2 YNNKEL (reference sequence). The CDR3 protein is CASSHTGRNTEAFF. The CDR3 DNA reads TGTGCCAGCAGCCACACAGGGAGGAACACTGAAGCTTTCTTT.

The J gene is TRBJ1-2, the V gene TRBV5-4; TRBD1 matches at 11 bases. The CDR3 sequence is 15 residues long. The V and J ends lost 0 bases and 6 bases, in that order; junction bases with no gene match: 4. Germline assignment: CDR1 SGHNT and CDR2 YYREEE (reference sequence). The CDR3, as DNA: TGTGCCAGCAGCTTGGGGACAGGGGGCTGGGATGGCTACACCTTC. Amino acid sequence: CASSLGTGGWDGYTF. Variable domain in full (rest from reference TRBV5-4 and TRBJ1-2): ETGVTQSPTHLIKTRGQQVTLRCSSQSGHNTVSWYQQALGQGPQFIFQYYREEENGRGNFPPRFSGLQFPNYSSELNVNALELDDSALYLCASSLGTGGWDGYTFGSGTRLTVV.

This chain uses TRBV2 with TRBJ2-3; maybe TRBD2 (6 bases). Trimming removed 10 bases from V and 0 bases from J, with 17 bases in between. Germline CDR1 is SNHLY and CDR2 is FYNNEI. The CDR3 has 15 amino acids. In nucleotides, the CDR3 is TGTGCCACTCCGGGGCGGGACTTCAGCACAGATACGCAGTATTTT. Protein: CATPGRDFSTDTQYF.